Following are 32 T cell receptor beta chains from one sample sequenced in a study of PD-1 blockade in mismatch repair-deficient tumors. Sequencing used immunoSEQ multiplex PCR; TCRdb keeps in-frame clones, though not all of them. The sample lists about 25,000 clones; about 88% were seen once. This specimen was PBMCs, taken before pembrolizumab treatment. The receptors derive from an adult with mismatch repair-deficient cancer.

The CDR3 sequence: CASSETGGTEAFF. The CDR3 nucleotides read TGCGCCAGCAGTGAGACGGGGGGCACTGAAGCTTTCTTT. This rearrangement joins TRBV10-1 to TRBJ1-1; maybe TRBD1 (5 bases). The CDR3 loop spans 13 amino acids. Germline CDR1 and CDR2: WNHNN and SYGVQD (reference sequence). Trimming stripped 2 bases from V and 4 bases from J, with 8 bases between.

The DNA of the CDR3 is TGCGCCAGCAGCTTCGGGGGGCCCCGCTACAATGAGCAGTTCTTC. This translates into CASSFGGPRYNEQFF. The rearrangement joins TRBV5-1 to TRBJ2-1; perhaps TRBD2 as D (7 bases). Germline loops: CDR1 SGHRS, CDR2 YFSETQ. This CDR3 spans 15 amino acids. V was shortened by 2 bases and J by 3 bases, with 12 bases between the two germline ends.

The V and J genes are TRBV5-1 and TRBJ2-1; D uncertain. The ends were cut back, 1 base at V and 10 bases at J, with 9 bases in the middle. CDR3 length: 12 amino acids. Germline CDR1 is SGHRS and CDR2 is YFSETQ. The CDR3 is CASSLLPGEQFF. Here the CDR3 DNA reads TGCGCCAGCAGCTTGTTACCCGGGGAGCAGTTCTTC.

V gene TRBV18 combines with J gene TRBJ1-1; unclear D gene. CDR3 length: 14 amino acids. V was pared by 3 bases and J by 4 bases, with 12 bases between. Looked up from germline, CDR1 is KGHSH and CDR2 is LQKENI. The CDR3 DNA reads TGTGCCAGCTCACCGCCTACAGCTTTCACTGAAGCTTTCTTT. Protein: CASSPPTAFTEAFF.

This clone was counted between two and nine times. This chain uses TRBV5-1 with TRBJ2-7; TRBD2 matches 10 bases. The CDR3 spans 16 residues. Losses at the gene ends were 4 bases for V and 4 bases for J; bases not matched to a gene: 11. Germline CDR1 SGHRS, CDR2 YFSETQ. This CDR3 is CASSPQGLAVGYEQYF. DNA of the CDR3: TGCGCCAGCAGCCCACAAGGACTAGCGGTCGGTTACGAGCAGTACTTC. Based on the CDR3 plus reference TRBV5-1 and TRBJ2-7, the full variable domain is KAGVTQTPRYLIKTRGQQVTLSCSPISGHRSVSWYQQTPGQGLQFLFEYFSETQRNKGNFPGRFSGRQFSNSRSEMNVSTLELGDSALYLCASSPQGLAVGYEQYFGPGTRLTVT.

The V call is TRBV28, the J call TRBJ2-1; TRBD1 aligns across 12 bases. Germline CDR1 and CDR2: MDHEN and SYDVKM. The V and J ends lost 5 bases and 6 bases, in that order; junction bases with no gene match: 20. The CDR3 consists of 20 residues. CDR3 DNA: TGTGCCAGCAGTCAGAGATGGGGACAGGGGGCGCGATTATTACCCAATGAGCAGTTCTTC. Its protein is CASSQRWGQGARLLPNEQFF.

This clone has just a few counts. The V gene is TRBV5-4, the J gene TRBJ2-7; 7 bases agree with TRBD1. The CDR3 runs 13 residues. In germline, CDR1 is SGHNT, CDR2 YYREEE (reference sequence). V shed 1 base and J 5 bases; nucleotides not matched to a gene: 3. This CDR3 is CASSLTGENEQYF. The CDR3 DNA reads as TGTGCCAGCAGCTTGACAGGGGAGAACGAGCAGTACTTC.

J is TRBJ1-3 and V is TRBV5-1; 9 bases agree with TRBD1. Germline V gene lookup returns CDR1 SGHRS and CDR2 YFSETQ. The CDR3 runs to 17 residues. V trimming: 3 bases; J trimming: 6 bases; junction bases outside the gene matches: 13. CDR3 loop: CASSWRPGQGLENTIYF. CDR3 DNA: TGCGCCAGCAGCTGGAGACCCGGACAGGGGTTAGAAAACACCATATATTTT.

V is TRBV20-1 and J is TRBJ2-7, with unresolved D. V was shortened by 6 bases and J by 1 base, with 4 bases between the two germline ends. This CDR3 is built from 10 residues. Germline V CDR1 and CDR2: DFQATT, SNEGSKA (reference sequence). The CDR3 spells CSAYSYEQYF. In nucleotides, the CDR3 is TGCAGTGCCTATTCCTACGAGCAGTACTTC.

In its sample, this clone was seen a few times. This chain connects TRBV9 to TRBJ2-7, with D perhaps matching TRBD2 (5 bases). Trimming removed 2 bases at V and 2 bases at J, with 17 bases between. Germline assignment: CDR1 SGDLS and CDR2 YYNGEE. The CDR3 contains 16 residues. CDR3 sequence: CASSVSDLSVAYEQYF. The CDR3 bases are TGTGCCAGCAGCGTCTCGGACTTGTCTGTAGCCTACGAGCAGTACTTC.

This clone was observed once. The V and J genes are TRBV9 and TRBJ1-5; no reliable D call. With 0 bases removed from V and 5 bases from J, the gap between germline ends came to 12 bases. The CDR3 is made up of 15 amino acids. Germline V CDR1 and CDR2: SGDLS, YYNGEE. The CDR3 sequence: CASSVGGPGDQPQHF. As DNA, the CDR3 is TGTGCCAGCAGCGTAGGCGGCCCCGGGGATCAGCCCCAGCATTTT.

The chain is built from TRBV2 and TRBJ2-1; the D gene is possibly TRBD2 (6 bases). CDR3 length: 16 amino acids. The germline V gene has CDR1 SNHLY and CDR2 FYNNEI. The germline V and J ends were trimmed by 6 bases and 7 bases, with 22 bases remaining between them. The CDR3 reads CASRGSGAGSFNEQFF. The DNA for the CDR3 is TGTGCCAGCAGGGGCTCCGGGGCGGGGAGCTTTAATGAGCAGTTCTTC.

This chain joins TRBV7-3 and TRBJ2-1; TRBD2 agrees at 11 bases. The length of the CDR3 is 15 residues. CDR1 and CDR2 from the germline V gene are SGHTA and FQGTGA. CDR3 nucleotides: TGTGCTAGCGGGCTAGCGGGAGGCTCCTACAATGAGCAGTTCTTC. This gives the protein CASGLAGGSYNEQFF.

The chain is built from TRBV10-3 and TRBJ2-6; TRBD2 agrees at 11 bases. Trimming at V came to 7 bases and at J to 2 bases, leaving 1 base not matched to a gene. Looked up from germline, CDR1 is ENHRY and CDR2 is SYGVKD. The CDR3 contains 15 residues. As DNA, the CDR3 is TGTGCCATCAATAGCGGGAGGGCTGGGGCCAACGTCCTGACTTTC. Its translation is CAINSGRAGANVLTF.

V gene TRBV5-6 combines with J gene TRBJ2-5; 8 bases line up with TRBD2. The CDR3 runs 15 residues. V lost 0 bases and J lost 4; bases outside the gene matches: 5. CDR1 and CDR2 (germline): SGHDT, YYEEEE. This chain's CDR3 is CASSLAMGLGETQYF. The CDR3 DNA reads as TGTGCCAGCAGCTTGGCCATGGGACTAGGAGAGACCCAGTACTTC. Based on the CDR3 plus reference TRBV5-6 and TRBJ2-5, the full variable domain is DAGVTQSPTHLIKTRGQQVTLRCSPKSGHDTVSWYQQALGQGPQFIFQYYEEEERQRGNFPDRFSGHQFPNYSSELNVNALLLGDSALYLCASSLAMGLGETQYFGPGTRLLVL.

The chain links TRBV19 to TRBJ1-2; 7 bases are a match to TRBD1. This CDR3 comprises 13 residues. V dropped 7 bases and J dropped 3; count of bases not matched to a gene: 5. Germline V CDR1 and CDR2: LNHDA, SQIVND (reference sequence). This chain's CDR3 is CASTRGTYYGYTF. The CDR3 bases are TGTGCCAGTACCAGGGGGACGTACTATGGCTACACCTTC.

This chain uses TRBV6-5 with TRBJ2-1; TRBD2 matches at 11 bases. The germline V gene has CDR1 MNHEY and CDR2 SVGAGI. There are 13 residues in the CDR3. V shed 6 bases, J shed 8 bases, and the junction held 3 bases outside the gene matches. CDR3 region: CASRLAGDDEQFF. In DNA, the CDR3 is TGTGCCAGCAGACTAGCGGGAGACGATGAGCAGTTCTTC.

The V gene is TRBV5-6, the J gene TRBJ2-1, with a possible D match to TRBD2 (5 bases). In germline, CDR1 is SGHDT, CDR2 YYEEEE. The CDR3 covers 13 residues. V lost 0 bases, J lost 7 bases, and 8 bases lay in between. CDR3 protein: CASSLVSGNEQFF. The CDR3 DNA sequence: TGTGCCAGCAGCTTGGTATCGGGAAATGAGCAGTTCTTC.

V gene TRBV28 combines with J gene TRBJ2-2, with TRBD2 identical over 9 bases. The CDR3 extends over 14 amino acids. CDR1 MDHEN and CDR2 SYDVKM come from the germline V gene. V shed 9 bases, J shed 8 bases, and the junction held 10 bases outside the gene matches. The CDR3 spells CASIGLARPGELFF. CDR3 nucleotide sequence: TGTGCCAGTATCGGACTAGCGAGGCCGGGGGAGCTGTTTTTT.

The chain joins TRBV13 to TRBJ2-1, with a weak D call TRBD1 (5 bases). This CDR3 spans 14 amino acids. The V and J ends lost 0 bases and 3 bases respectively, with 6 bases between them. Germline loops: CDR1 PRHDT, CDR2 FYEKMQ (reference sequence). CDR3 protein: CASSLGGHYNEQFF. The CDR3 nucleotides are TGTGCCAGCAGCTTAGGGGGGCACTACAATGAGCAGTTCTTC.

The V gene is TRBV4-2, the J gene TRBJ2-7; TRBD1 is a possible D gene (6 bases). V was trimmed by 1 base and J by 9 bases, leaving 22 bases between them. The CDR3 sequence is 16 residues long. Germline CDR1 is LGHNA and CDR2 is YNFKEQ. The CDR3: CASSQGDPQGIIGQYF. In DNA, the CDR3 is TGTGCCAGCAGCCAAGGGGATCCGCAGGGGATAATTGGGCAGTACTTC.

This clone is a singleton in its sample. The V and J genes are TRBV5-1 and TRBJ2-1, with 9 bases that match TRBD2. The J segment lost 4 bases and the V segment lost 3 bases, leaving 11 bases of the junction unmatched. The germline V gene encodes CDR1 SGHRS and CDR2 YFSETQ. The CDR3 totals 17 residues. CDR3 in DNA: TGCGCCAGCAGCTCTCTCGCGGGAGGGCCCAAGTACAATGAGCAGTTCTTC. Translated: CASSSLAGGPKYNEQFF.

The chain links TRBV5-1 to TRBJ2-1; 13 bases agree with TRBD2. Germline CDR1 is SGHRS and CDR2 is YFSETQ. Germline trimming cut 0 bases from V and 9 bases from J; bases unmatched to any gene: 6. The CDR3 is 16 amino acids. CDR3 sequence: CASSLAGTSGTGEQFF. In DNA form, the CDR3 reads TGCGCCAGCAGCTTGGCCGGGACTAGCGGGACGGGTGAGCAGTTCTTC.

The rearrangement uses TRBV5-1 and TRBJ2-7; 8 positions match TRBD2. Germline loops: CDR1 SGHRS, CDR2 YFSETQ. With 1 base clipped from V and 5 bases from J, the junction kept 8 bases outside the gene matches. The CDR3 has 15 amino acids. The CDR3 here is CASSLPPPGGDEQYF. CDR3 nucleotides: TGCGCCAGCAGCTTGCCACCCCCGGGGGGGGACGAGCAGTACTTC.

The chain is built from TRBV11-3 and TRBJ1-6; TRBD1 matches 8 bases. This CDR3 has 14 residues. Germline CDR1 and CDR2: SGHNT and YENEEA. V shed 5 bases, J shed 8 bases, and the junction held 5 bases outside the gene matches. Here the CDR3 reads CASSPGTGYSPLHF. DNA for the CDR3: TGTGCCAGCAGCCCGGGGACAGGATATTCACCCCTCCACTTT.

V gene TRBV5-6 combines with J gene TRBJ2-4; TRBD2 matches 8 bases. V lost 2 bases, J lost 9 bases, and 10 bases stayed unmatched. Germline lookup yields CDR1 SGHDT and CDR2 YYEEEE. The CDR3 runs 15 residues. For the CDR3, the DNA is TGTGCCAGCAGCTTTGCCCCTATAGCGGGAAGCATTCAGTACTTC. It specifies CASSFAPIAGSIQYF. Together with reference TRBV5-6 and TRBJ2-4, the CDR3 gives the full variable domain: DAGVTQSPTHLIKTRGQQVTLRCSPKSGHDTVSWYQQALGQGPQFIFQYYEEEERQRGNFPDRFSGHQFPNYSSELNVNALLLGDSALYLCASSFAPIAGSIQYFGAGTRLSVL.

V gene TRBV5-4 combines with J gene TRBJ2-1, with 9 bases lining up with TRBD2. The trim removed 3 bases at V and 2 bases at J, leaving 12 bases unmatched. The CDR3 runs to 18 residues. Germline CDR1 and CDR2: SGHNT and YYREEE (reference sequence). CDR3 sequence reads: CASSSPLSLAGPYNEQFF. Written as DNA, the CDR3 is TGTGCCAGCAGCTCCCCCCTCTCCCTAGCGGGACCCTACAATGAGCAGTTCTTC.

V gene TRBV4-2 combines with J gene TRBJ1-2; D not resolved. The CDR3 loop spans 15 amino acids. Trimming left V 1 base short and J 8 bases short, with 17 bases between. Looked up from germline, CDR1 is LGHNA and CDR2 is YNFKEQ. The CDR3 region is CASSQGYDSLGGYTF. CDR3 sequence (DNA): TGTGCCAGCAGCCAAGGGTACGATAGCCTCGGGGGCTACACCTTC.

The V gene is TRBV5-4, the J gene TRBJ2-1; 16 bases match TRBD2. Germline CDR1 reads SGHNT; CDR2 reads YYREEE (reference sequence). The V and J ends lost 3 bases and 7 bases, in that order; junction bases with no gene match: 10. The CDR3 is 18 amino acids. This CDR3 reads CASSSAGTSGRAKNEQFF. CDR3 nucleotide sequence: TGTGCCAGCAGCTCGGCGGGGACTAGCGGGAGGGCCAAGAATGAGCAGTTCTTC.

This chain connects TRBV4-2 to TRBJ2-3, with D maybe TRBD2 (6 bases). Germline V gene sequence: CDR1 LGHNA, CDR2 YNFKEQ. V lost 0 bases to trimming and J lost 3 bases, with 16 bases between them. The CDR3 loop spans 17 amino acids. CDR3 sequence: CASSQDPIGTDTDTQYF. The CDR3 nucleotides are TGTGCCAGCAGCCAAGACCCAATAGGGACTGATACAGATACGCAGTATTTT.

This chain joins TRBV28 and TRBJ1-1; weak D call: TRBD1 (6 bases). The CDR3 sequence is 13 residues long. Germline CDR1 reads MDHEN; CDR2 reads SYDVKM. V lost 2 bases and J lost 7, with 11 bases in between. Here the CDR3 reads CASSLVQGDEAFF. CDR3 nucleotide sequence: TGTGCCAGCAGTTTAGTACAGGGAGATGAAGCTTTCTTT.

This sequence joins TRBV28 and TRBJ1-5, with 10 nucleotides matching TRBD1. Germline loops: CDR1 MDHEN, CDR2 SYDVKM. Losses at the gene ends were 5 bases for V and 1 base for J; bases not matched to a gene: 8. The CDR3 loop spans 17 amino acids. The CDR3, as DNA: TGTGCCAGCAGTGGGGACAGGGGTTTGCGGAGCAATCAGCCCCAGCATTTT. Amino acid sequence: CASSGDRGLRSNQPQHF.